These 28 T cell receptor beta chains share one sample of origin, sequenced in a study of blood T cell repertoires in COVID-19. The protocol was immunoSEQ multiplex PCR, while the TCRdb copy is restricted to in-frame clones and leaves out a portion. Found here are hundreds of thousands of clones, 75% to 90% of them singletons; the top ten hold less than 2.5%. The sequencing input was PBMCs or T cells enriched from blood (not recorded which). These receptors were collected from a man younger than 45 who had recovered from COVID-19.

Concerning this clone itself: The sample holds other DNA sequences that translate to the same CDR3. The rearrangement uses TRBV7-9 and TRBJ1-2; 9 bases fit TRBD1. Germline V gene lookup returns CDR1 SEHNR and CDR2 FQNEAQ (reference sequence). The CDR3 consists of 12 residues. Unmatched junction bases numbered 2, after V lost 4 bases and J lost 8 bases. CDR3 loop: CASSSTGGGYTF. Written as DNA, the CDR3 is TGTGCCAGCAGCTCTACAGGGGGCGGCTACACCTTC.

The chain employs TRBV7-9 and TRBJ2-5, with 12 bases fitting TRBD1. There are 14 residues in the CDR3. V was clipped by 5 bases and J by 5 bases; unmatched bases: 3. Germline CDR1 SEHNR, CDR2 FQNEAQ (reference sequence). The CDR3 protein is CASSGTGGAETQYF. CDR3 sequence (DNA): TGTGCCAGCAGCGGGACAGGGGGCGCGGAGACCCAGTACTTC.

The J gene is TRBJ1-1, the V gene TRBV3-1 (or the pseudogene TRBV3-2); no clear D gene. Germline CDR1 is LGHDT and CDR2 is YNNKEL (reference sequence). The CDR3 spans 16 residues. V was cut by 3 bases and J by 0 bases, with 14 bases left in between. Written as DNA, the CDR3 is TGTGCCAGCAGCCAGCCCGCATTGAACATGAACACTGAAGCTTTCTTT. Encoded protein: CASSQPALNMNTEAFF.

A few counts support this clone. V and J are TRBV5-6 and TRBJ1-2, with D possibly matching TRBD1 (6 bases). The CDR3 has 15 residues. The V end lost 1 base, the J end lost 2 bases, and 12 bases lay between the germline ends. Germline V gives CDR1 SGHDT, CDR2 YYEEEE. The CDR3 loop is CASSLLQGWNYGYTF. CDR3 sequence (DNA): TGTGCCAGCAGCTTGTTACAGGGTTGGAACTATGGCTACACCTTC.

V gene TRBV6-1 combines with J gene TRBJ2-3, with TRBD2 identical over 8 bases. The CDR3 is made up of 13 amino acids. J gave up 3 bases and V 8 bases, and 4 bases lay outside the gene matches. Germline V lookup: CDR1 MNHNS, CDR2 SASEGT. CDR3 DNA: TGTGCCAGCCGTGCGGGGGGAACAGATACGCAGTATTTT. It specifies CASRAGGTDTQYF.

The V call is TRBV21-1, the J call TRBJ2-5; the D segment call TRBD1 is taken from the table without a DNA check. TRBV21-1 is annotated as a pseudogene. This CDR3 spans 13 amino acids. CDR3 bases: TGTGCCAGCAGCAAGACAGTTCAAGAGACCCAGTACTTC. Its protein is CASSKTVQETQYF.

J is TRBJ1-2 and V is TRBV6-5; no firm D call. V shed 5 bases and J shed 7 bases, with 11 bases lying between them. CDR3 length: 12 residues. Germline CDR1 reads MNHEY; CDR2 reads SVGAGI. The CDR3 nucleotides read TGTGCCAGCAGTCCCTCGGGGTTTGGCTACACCTTC. Amino acids: CASSPSGFGYTF.

The rearrangement uses TRBV3-1 (or the pseudogene TRBV3-2) and TRBJ1-2; D uncertain. V was cut by 0 bases and J by 4 bases, with 12 bases left in between. This CDR3 contains 15 residues. Germline lookup yields CDR1 LGHDT and CDR2 YNNKEL (reference sequence). The chain's CDR3 is CASSQDLQHIYGYTF. The CDR3 nucleotides are TGTGCCAGCAGCCAAGATTTACAGCATATCTATGGCTACACCTTC.

The chain employs TRBV2 and TRBJ1-5; 9 bases are a match to TRBD1. Germline V gene sequence: CDR1 SNHLY, CDR2 FYNNEI. The junction had 9 bases not matched to a gene; V was cut back by 6 bases and J by 3 bases. This CDR3 is 16 amino acids long. The CDR3 sequence is CASSTGTGQLNQPQHF. DNA for the CDR3: TGTGCCAGCAGCACCGGGACAGGGCAACTCAATCAGCCCCAGCATTTT.

The rearrangement links TRBV4-2 to TRBJ1-2, with D unclear. The ends were cut back, 3 bases at V and 0 bases at J, with 8 bases in the middle. Germline values: CDR1 LGHNA, CDR2 YNFKEQ. The CDR3 runs 14 residues. CDR3 in DNA: TGTGCCAGCAGCCAGGTACAGTCTAACTATGGCTACACCTTC. This codes for CASSQVQSNYGYTF.

The chain joins TRBV15 to TRBJ1-1, with 7 nucleotides matching TRBD1. The CDR3 covers 13 residues. The junction had 6 bases not matched to a gene; V was cut back by 3 bases and J by 8 bases. Germline V gives CDR1 LNHNV, CDR2 YYDKDF (reference sequence). The CDR3: CATSSRTGPEAFF. The CDR3 coding sequence is TGTGCCACCAGCAGCCGGACAGGTCCCGAAGCTTTCTTT. Full variable domain (outside the CDR3, taken from reference TRBV15 and TRBJ1-1): DAMVIQNPRYQVTQFGKPVTLSCSQTLNHNVMYWYQQKSSQAPKLLFHYYDKDFNNEADTPDNFQSRRPNTSFCFLDIRSPGLGDTAMYLCATSSRTGPEAFFGQGTRLTVV.

The rearrangement uses TRBV18 and TRBJ1-1; D gene ambiguous. There are 14 residues in the CDR3. CDR1 KGHSH and CDR2 LQKENI come from the germline V gene. Trimming shortened V by 3 bases and J by 2 bases, and 10 bases separated the two germline ends. The CDR3 nucleotides read TGTGCCAGCTCACCTAGGACTGGTAACACTGAAGCTTTCTTT. Residues: CASSPRTGNTEAFF.

The V call is TRBV27, the J call TRBJ1-1; no reliable D call. In germline, CDR1 is MNHEY, CDR2 SMNVEV (reference sequence). Trimming removed 6 bases from V and 10 bases from J, with 18 bases in between. The CDR3 totals 13 residues. CDR3: CASRFTINALAFF. The CDR3 nucleotides are TGTGCCAGCAGGTTCACCATAAATGCGTTAGCTTTCTTT.

V and J are TRBV7-8 and TRBJ2-2; a weak D match, TRBD1 (6 bases). The CDR3 has 16 amino acids. Germline V gene lookup returns CDR1 SGHVS and CDR2 FQNEAQ. Trimming cost V 4 bases and J 5 bases, with 17 bases left between them. The CDR3 region is CASSSSPGQKTGELFF. CDR3 DNA: TGTGCCAGCAGCTCATCACCGGGACAAAAAACCGGGGAGCTGTTTTTT.

The chain links TRBV28 to TRBJ1-1; TRBD1 might be the D (5 bases). The V end was cut by 3 bases, the J end by 6 bases, with 11 bases between. Germline lookup yields CDR1 MDHEN and CDR2 SYDVKM. The CDR3 runs 13 residues. CDR3 sequence (DNA): TGTGCCAGCAGTTTGGGCAGGGCGTCTGAAGCTTTCTTT. As protein: CASSLGRASEAFF.

The chain joins TRBV6-5 to TRBJ2-4, with unresolved D. CDR1 MNHEY and CDR2 SVGAGI come from the germline V gene. The CDR3 runs to 15 residues. V was clipped by 5 bases and J by 0 bases, with 11 bases between them. DNA of the CDR3: TGTGCCAGCAGTCCTAGACTGCTAGCCAAAAACATTCAGTACTTC. Its protein is CASSPRLLAKNIQYF.

V usage is TRBV21-1 and J usage is TRBJ2-1; the DNA was not compared with TRBD1, the D call given in the table. TRBV21-1 is shown as a pseudogene. The CDR3 contains 16 residues. The CDR3 region is CASSNWRQVTYNEQFF. CDR3 DNA: TGTGCCAGCAGCAACTGGAGACAGGTAACCTACAATGAGCAGTTCTTC.

The gene calls are TRBV9 and TRBJ2-6; TRBD1 matches at 8 bases. From germline, CDR1 is SGDLS and CDR2 YYNGEE. This CDR3 has 16 residues. Losses at the gene ends were 5 bases for V and 0 bases for J; bases not matched to a gene: 4. The CDR3 bases are TGTGCCAGCAGGGGACAGGCAATCTCTGGGGCCAACGTCCTGACTTTC. Translating gives CASRGQAISGANVLTF.

The rearrangement links TRBV9 to TRBJ1-1, with 10 nucleotides matching TRBD1. Germline V gives CDR1 SGDLS, CDR2 YYNGEE. This CDR3 is 15 amino acids long. J was trimmed by 4 bases and V by 2 bases; bases with no gene match: 5. DNA of the CDR3: TGTGCCAGCAGCGTTAGGACAGGGGGGTTCACTGAAGCTTTCTTT. It specifies CASSVRTGGFTEAFF.

V usage is TRBV27 and J usage is TRBJ2-2; TRBD1 might be the D (7 bases). Deletions cut 7 bases from V and 4 bases from J, with 13 bases between. The CDR3 extends over 14 amino acids. In germline, CDR1 is MNHEY, CDR2 SMNVEV (reference sequence). The CDR3 here is CASKEGATTGELFF. The CDR3 DNA follows: TGTGCCAGCAAGGAGGGGGCGACCACCGGGGAGCTGTTTTTT.

With respect to this clone: Sequence at one end of the junction differs from germline and may be a read error. This rearrangement joins TRBV7-7 to TRBJ1-5; no reliable D call. The CDR3 sequence is 16 residues long. Germline V gene lookup returns CDR1 SSHAT and CDR2 FNYEAQ (reference sequence). The CDR3 nucleotides are TGTGCTAGCAGCTTAAATTGGACTCACATTTCTCGGCCCCAGCATTTT. Protein product: CASSLNWTHISRPQHF.

This chain uses TRBV19 with TRBJ1-1; D not resolved. CDR3 length equals 14 residues. Germline values: CDR1 LNHDA, CDR2 SQIVND (reference sequence). V lost 1 base and J lost 5, with 11 bases in between. The CDR3 loop reads CASSIATGGTEAFF. CDR3 nucleotides: TGTGCCAGTAGTATAGCGACGGGAGGTACTGAAGCTTTCTTT.

J is TRBJ1-6 and V is TRBV2; 7 positions agree with TRBD1. CDR3 length equals 13 residues. V was pared by 10 bases and J by 9 bases, with 9 bases of the junction left unmatched. Germline-derived CDR1 and CDR2 are SNHLY and FYNNEI. For the CDR3, the DNA is TGTGCCACCATGGACAGGAGTCGTTCACCCCTCCACTTT. It yields the protein CATMDRSRSPLHF.

This sequence joins TRBV12-3 or TRBV12-4 and TRBJ1-4; no clear D gene. The CDR3 sequence is 13 residues long. With 4 bases removed from V and 4 bases from J, the gap between germline ends came to 7 bases. CDR3 residues: CASSWRSNEKLFF. CDR3 DNA: TGTGCCAGCAGTTGGAGAAGTAATGAAAAACTGTTTTTT.

The chain combines TRBV11-2 with TRBJ1-1, with D maybe TRBD1 (6 bases). This CDR3 comprises 13 residues. Trimming cost V 2 bases and J 8 bases, with 12 bases left between them. Per the germline V gene, CDR1 is SGHAT and CDR2 is FQNNGV. The CDR3 loop is CASSLQHTGEAFF. CDR3 nucleotides: TGTGCCAGCAGCTTACAGCATACAGGGGAAGCTTTCTTT.

The chain links TRBV5-8 to TRBJ1-2, with 8 positions matching TRBD1. The V gene end was trimmed by 4 bases and the J gene end by 2 bases; junction bases not matched to a gene: 7. This CDR3 is 15 amino acids long. Germline assignment: CDR1 SGHTS and CDR2 YDEGEE. CDR3: CASSAGQGWNYGYTF. DNA of the CDR3: TGTGCCAGCAGCGCAGGACAGGGATGGAACTATGGCTACACCTTC.

J is TRBJ1-1 and V is TRBV29-1; 10 bases are shared with TRBD1. The CDR3 is made up of 13 amino acids. Germline assignment: CDR1 SQVTM and CDR2 ANQGSEA. The V gene end was trimmed by 6 bases and the J gene end by 1 base; junction bases not matched to a gene: 2. As DNA, the CDR3 is TGCAGCGTGAGGGACAGGGGGAACACTGAAGCTTTCTTT. It yields the protein CSVRDRGNTEAFF.

The CDR3 bases are TGTGCCAGCAGCGTAGATAAGCAAGGAGCTAACTATGGCTACACCTTC. Translating it yields CASSVDKQGANYGYTF. V is TRBV9 and J is TRBJ1-2; D gene uncertain. Trimming stripped 0 bases from V and 0 bases from J, with 12 bases between. Looked up from germline, CDR1 is SGDLS and CDR2 is YYNGEE. The length of the CDR3 is 16 residues.